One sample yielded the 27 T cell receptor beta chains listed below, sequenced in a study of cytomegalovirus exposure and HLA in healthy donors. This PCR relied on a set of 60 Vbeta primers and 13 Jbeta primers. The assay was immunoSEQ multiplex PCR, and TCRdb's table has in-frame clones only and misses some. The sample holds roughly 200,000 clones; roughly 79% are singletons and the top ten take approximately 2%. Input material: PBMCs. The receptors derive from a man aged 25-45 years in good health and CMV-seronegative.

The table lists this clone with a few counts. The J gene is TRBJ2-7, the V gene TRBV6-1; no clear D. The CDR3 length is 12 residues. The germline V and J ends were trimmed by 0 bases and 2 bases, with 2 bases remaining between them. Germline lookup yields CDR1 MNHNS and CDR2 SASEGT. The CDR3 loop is CASSEAAYEQYF. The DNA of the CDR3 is TGTGCCAGCAGTGAAGCCGCCTACGAGCAGTACTTC.

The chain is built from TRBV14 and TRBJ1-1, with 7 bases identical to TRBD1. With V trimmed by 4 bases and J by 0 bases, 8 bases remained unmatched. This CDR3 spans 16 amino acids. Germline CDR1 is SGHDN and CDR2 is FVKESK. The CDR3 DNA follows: TGTGCCAGCAGCCGGGGACAGCTGAGCATGAACACTGAAGCTTTCTTT. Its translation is CASSRGQLSMNTEAFF.

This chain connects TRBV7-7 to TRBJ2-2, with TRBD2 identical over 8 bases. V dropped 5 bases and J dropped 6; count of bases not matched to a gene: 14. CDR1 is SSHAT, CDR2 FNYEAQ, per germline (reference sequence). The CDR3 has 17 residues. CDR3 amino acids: CASSPEVGRVAPGELFF. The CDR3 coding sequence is TGTGCCAGCAGCCCAGAGGTCGGGAGGGTAGCCCCCGGGGAGCTGTTTTTT.

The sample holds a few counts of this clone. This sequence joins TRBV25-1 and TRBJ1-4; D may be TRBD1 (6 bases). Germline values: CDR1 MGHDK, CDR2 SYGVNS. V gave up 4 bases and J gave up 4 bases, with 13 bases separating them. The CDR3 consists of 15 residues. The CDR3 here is CASSGGQLINEKLFF. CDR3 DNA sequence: TGTGCCAGCAGTGGTGGACAGCTGATTAATGAAAAACTGTTTTTT.

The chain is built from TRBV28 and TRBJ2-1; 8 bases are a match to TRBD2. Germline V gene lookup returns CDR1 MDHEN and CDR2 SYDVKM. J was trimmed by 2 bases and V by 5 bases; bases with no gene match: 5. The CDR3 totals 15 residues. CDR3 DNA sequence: TGTGCCAGCAGTCAAGCGGGAGTTCCCTACAATGAGCAGTTCTTC. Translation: CASSQAGVPYNEQFF.

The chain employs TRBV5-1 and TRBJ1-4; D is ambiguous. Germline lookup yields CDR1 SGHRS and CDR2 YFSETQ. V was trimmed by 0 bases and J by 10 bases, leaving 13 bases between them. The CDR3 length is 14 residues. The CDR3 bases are TGCGCCAGCAGCTTGGTGGGCTACAAACGAAAACTGTTTTTT. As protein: CASSLVGYKRKLFF.

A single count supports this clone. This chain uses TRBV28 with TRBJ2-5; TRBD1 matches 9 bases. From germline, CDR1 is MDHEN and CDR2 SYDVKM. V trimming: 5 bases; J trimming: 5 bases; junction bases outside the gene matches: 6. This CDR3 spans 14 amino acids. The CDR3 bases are TGTGCCAGCAGTCTACAGGGGGCTGGGGAGACCCAGTACTTC. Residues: CASSLQGAGETQYF.

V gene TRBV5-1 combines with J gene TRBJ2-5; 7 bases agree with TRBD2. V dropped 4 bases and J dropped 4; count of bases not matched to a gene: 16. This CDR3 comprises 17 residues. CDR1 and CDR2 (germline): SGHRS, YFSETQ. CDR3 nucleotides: TGCGCCAGCAGCGCATCGAGGGACTACAGAGGGGTAGAGACCCAGTACTTC. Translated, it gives CASSASRDYRGVETQYF. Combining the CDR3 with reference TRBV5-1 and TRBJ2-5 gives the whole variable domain KAGVTQTPRYLIKTRGQQVTLSCSPISGHRSVSWYQQTPGQGLQFLFEYFSETQRNKGNFPGRFSGRQFSNSRSEMNVSTLELGDSALYLCASSASRDYRGVETQYFGPGTRLLVL.

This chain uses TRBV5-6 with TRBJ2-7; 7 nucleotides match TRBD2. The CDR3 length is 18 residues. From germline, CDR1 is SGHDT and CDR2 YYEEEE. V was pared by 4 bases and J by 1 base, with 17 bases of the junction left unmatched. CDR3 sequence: CASSAGAGAVLLSYEQYF. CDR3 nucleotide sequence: TGTGCCAGCAGCGCGGGAGCCGGGGCGGTCCTACTATCCTACGAGCAGTACTTC.

DNA for the CDR3: TGTGCCAGCAGTCAGGGTTTCGAGCAGTACTTC. Translated: CASSQGFEQYF. This sequence joins TRBV28 and TRBJ2-7; D is possibly TRBD1 (5 bases). The germline V gene encodes CDR1 MDHEN and CDR2 SYDVKM. There are 11 residues in the CDR3. Trimming removed 5 bases from V and 6 bases from J, with 8 bases in between.

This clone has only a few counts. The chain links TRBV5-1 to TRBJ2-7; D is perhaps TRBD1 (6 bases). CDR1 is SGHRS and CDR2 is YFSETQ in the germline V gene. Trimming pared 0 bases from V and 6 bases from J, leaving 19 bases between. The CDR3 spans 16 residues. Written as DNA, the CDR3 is TGCGCCAGCAGCTTGGAGGGAACAGGGACCCTTCGCGAGCAGTACTTC. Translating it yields CASSLEGTGTLREQYF.

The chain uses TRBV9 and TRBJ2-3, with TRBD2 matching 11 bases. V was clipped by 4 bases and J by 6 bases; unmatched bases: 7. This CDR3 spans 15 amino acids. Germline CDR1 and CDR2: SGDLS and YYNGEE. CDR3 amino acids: CASSPLAGGADTQYF. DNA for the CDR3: TGTGCCAGCAGCCCCCTAGCGGGAGGTGCGGATACGCAGTATTTT.

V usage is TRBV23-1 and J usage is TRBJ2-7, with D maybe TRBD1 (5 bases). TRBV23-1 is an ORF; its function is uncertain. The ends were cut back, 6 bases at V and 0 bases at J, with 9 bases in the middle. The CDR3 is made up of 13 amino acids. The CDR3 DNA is TGCGCCAGCAGCCCAGGGTTCTCCTACGAGCAGTACTTC. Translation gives CASSPGFSYEQYF.

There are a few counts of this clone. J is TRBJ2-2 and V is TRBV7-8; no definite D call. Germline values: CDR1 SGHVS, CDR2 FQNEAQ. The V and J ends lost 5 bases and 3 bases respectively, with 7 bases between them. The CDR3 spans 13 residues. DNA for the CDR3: TGTGCCAGCAGCCCTACTTACACCGGGGAGCTGTTTTTT. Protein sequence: CASSPTYTGELFF. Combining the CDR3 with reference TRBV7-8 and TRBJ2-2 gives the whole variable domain GAGVSQSPRYKVAKRGQDVALRCDPISGHVSLFWYQQALGQGPEFLTYFQNEAQLDKSGLPSDRFFAERPEGSVSTLKIQRTQQEDSAVYLCASSPTYTGELFFGEGSRLTVL.

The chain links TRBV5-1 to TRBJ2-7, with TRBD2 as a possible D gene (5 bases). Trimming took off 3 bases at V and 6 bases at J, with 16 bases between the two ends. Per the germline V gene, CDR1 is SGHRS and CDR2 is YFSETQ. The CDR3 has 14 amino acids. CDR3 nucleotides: TGCGCCAGCAGCTCCGGACTCGCTGGAGGCGAGCAGTACTTC. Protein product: CASSSGLAGGEQYF.

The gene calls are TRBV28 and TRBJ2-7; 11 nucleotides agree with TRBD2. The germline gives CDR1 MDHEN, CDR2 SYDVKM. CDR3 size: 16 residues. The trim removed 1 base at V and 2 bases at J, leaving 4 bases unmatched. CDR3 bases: TGTGCCAGCAGTTTATTCGTGACTAGCGGGACCTACGAGCAGTACTTC. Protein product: CASSLFVTSGTYEQYF.

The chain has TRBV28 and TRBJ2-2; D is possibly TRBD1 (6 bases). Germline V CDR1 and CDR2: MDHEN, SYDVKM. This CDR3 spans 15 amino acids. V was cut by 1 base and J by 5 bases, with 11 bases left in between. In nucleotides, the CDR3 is TGTGCCAGCAGTTTATCGACAGGAACAACCGGGGAGCTGTTTTTT. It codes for CASSLSTGTTGELFF.

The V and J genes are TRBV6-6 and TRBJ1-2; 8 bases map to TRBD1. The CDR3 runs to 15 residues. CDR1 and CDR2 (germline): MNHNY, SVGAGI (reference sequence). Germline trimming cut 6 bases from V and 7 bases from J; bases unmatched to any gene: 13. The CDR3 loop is CASSSRTGTHLGYTF. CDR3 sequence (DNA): TGTGCCAGCAGCAGTCGGACAGGGACCCATCTTGGCTACACCTTC.

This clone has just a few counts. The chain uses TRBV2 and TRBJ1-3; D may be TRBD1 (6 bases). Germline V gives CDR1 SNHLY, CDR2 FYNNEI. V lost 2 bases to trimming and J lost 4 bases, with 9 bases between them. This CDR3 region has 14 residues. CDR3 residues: CASSEQGSGNTIYF. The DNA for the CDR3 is TGTGCCAGCAGTGAACAGGGGTCGGGAAACACCATATATTTT.

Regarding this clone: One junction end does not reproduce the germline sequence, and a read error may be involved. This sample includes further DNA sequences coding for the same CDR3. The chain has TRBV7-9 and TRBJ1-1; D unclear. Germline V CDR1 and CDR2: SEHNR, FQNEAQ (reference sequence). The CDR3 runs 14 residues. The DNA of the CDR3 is TGCGCCAGCAGCTTAGATACAATGAACACTGAAGCTTTCTTT. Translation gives CASSLDTMNTEAFF. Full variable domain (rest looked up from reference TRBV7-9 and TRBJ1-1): DTGVSQNPRHKITKRGQNVTFRCDPISEHNRLYWYRQTLGQGPEFLTYFQNEAQLEKSRLLSDRFSAERPKGSFSTLEIQRTEQGDSAMYLCASSLDTMNTEAFFGQGTRLTVV.

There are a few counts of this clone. CDR3 residues: CASSYRPQGADNEQFF. As DNA, the CDR3 is TGTGCCAGCAGTTACCGGCCCCAGGGGGCTGACAATGAGCAGTTCTTC. V usage is TRBV28 and J usage is TRBJ2-1; 8 nucleotides line up with TRBD1. The V and J ends lost 4 bases and 5 bases, in that order; junction bases with no gene match: 10. Per germline, CDR1 MDHEN and CDR2 SYDVKM. The CDR3 loop spans 16 amino acids.

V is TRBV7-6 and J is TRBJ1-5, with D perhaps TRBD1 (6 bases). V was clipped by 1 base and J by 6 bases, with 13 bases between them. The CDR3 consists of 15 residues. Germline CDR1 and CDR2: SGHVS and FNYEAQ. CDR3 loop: CASSLGINRVQPQHF. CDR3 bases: TGTGCCAGCAGCTTAGGAATCAACAGGGTTCAGCCCCAGCATTTT.

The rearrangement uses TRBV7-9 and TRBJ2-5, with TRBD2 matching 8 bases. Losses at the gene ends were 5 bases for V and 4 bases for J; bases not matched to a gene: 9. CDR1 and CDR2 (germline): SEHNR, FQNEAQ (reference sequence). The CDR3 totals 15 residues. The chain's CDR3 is CASSPRTSISETQYF. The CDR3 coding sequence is TGTGCCAGCAGCCCCCGGACTAGCATATCAGAGACCCAGTACTTC.

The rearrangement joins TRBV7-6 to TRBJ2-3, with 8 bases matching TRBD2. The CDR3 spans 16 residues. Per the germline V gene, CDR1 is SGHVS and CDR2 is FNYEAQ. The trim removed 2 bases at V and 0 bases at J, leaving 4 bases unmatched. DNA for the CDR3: TGTGCCAGCAGCTTATTACTAGCGGCTAGCACAGATACGCAGTATTTT. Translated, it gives CASSLLLAASTDTQYF.

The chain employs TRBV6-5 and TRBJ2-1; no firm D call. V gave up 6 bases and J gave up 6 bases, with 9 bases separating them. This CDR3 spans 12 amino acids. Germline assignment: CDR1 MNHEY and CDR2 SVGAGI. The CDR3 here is CASSKQSNEQFF. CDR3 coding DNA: TGTGCCAGCAGCAAACAAAGCAATGAGCAGTTCTTC.

CDR3 residues: CAISESPGGGNGYTF. DNA of the CDR3: TGTGCCATCAGTGAGTCGCCAGGGGGTGGTAATGGCTACACCTTC. The rearrangement uses TRBV10-3 and TRBJ1-2, with TRBD1 matching over 7 bases. The CDR3 is 15 residues long. Germline assignment: CDR1 ENHRY and CDR2 SYGVKD. Germline trimming cut 0 bases from V and 6 bases from J; bases unmatched to any gene: 7.

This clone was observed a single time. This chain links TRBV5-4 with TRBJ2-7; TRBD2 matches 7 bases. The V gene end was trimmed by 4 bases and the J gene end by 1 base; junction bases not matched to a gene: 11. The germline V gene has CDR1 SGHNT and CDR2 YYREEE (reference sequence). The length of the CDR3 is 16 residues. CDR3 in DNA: TGTGCCAGCAGCGGGGCGCGGGCAGCGGGGTCCTACGAGCAGTACTTC. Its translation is CASSGARAAGSYEQYF. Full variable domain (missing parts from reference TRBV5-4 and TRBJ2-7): ETGVTQSPTHLIKTRGQQVTLRCSSQSGHNTVSWYQQALGQGPQFIFQYYREEENGRGNFPPRFSGLQFPNYSSELNVNALELDDSALYLCASSGARAAGSYEQYFGPGTRLTVT.